This T cell receptor (beta chain) was obtained from a study of blood T cell repertoires in COVID-19. Study as a whole: Acute and convalescent COVID-19 samples came from the United States, Italy and Spain.

Profiling relied on immunoSEQ multiplex PCR, and the TCRdb table lists in-frame clones only, not all of them. The sample contains a few hundred thousand clones, approximately 85% of which appear only once. The CDR3 spans 15 residues. V gave up 5 bases and J gave up 4 bases; unmatched junction bases: 6. CDR1 LNHDA and CDR2 SQIVND come from the germline V gene (reference sequence). Sequencing was carried out using PBMCs or T cells enriched from blood (not recorded which). This receptor was identified in a woman in her thirties who had recovered from COVID-19. The chain is built from TRBV19 and TRBJ1-2; 11 nucleotides agree with TRBD1. The CDR3 coding sequence is TGTGCCAGTAGTGTTACGGACAGGGGGCTCTATGGCTACACCTTC. Translation: CASSVTDRGLYGYTF.